Included here is one T cell receptor (beta chain) sequence, with context. Its antigen is unknown. The use of genomic DNA as template underpinned the TCR beta VDJ and CDR3 profiling. TCRdb re-analysed the reads in MiXCR, keeping a single row per CDR3 protein. The data contain some 130,000 distinct CDR3 sequences, around 50% of them seen just once; the ten biggest clones take up 2.5% to 3%. This sample is drawn from a study of CD8+CD57+ T cells in acquired aplastic anemia. Notes on the study in general: Patients and controls had in common approximately 29 CD8+ CDR3 sequences. Between patients and controls, CD8+ Simpson's diversity did not vary significantly.

Trimming took 3 bases from V and 5 from J, leaving 16 bases between them. The CDR3 loop spans 14 amino acids. Germline CDR1 SQVTM, CDR2 ANQGSEA. The clonotype originates from a human donor in good health, serving as a control. What was sequenced was sorted CD4+, CD8+, or CD8+CD57+ T cells (not recorded which) from PBMCs. This chain connects TRBV29-1 to TRBJ2-5; D might be TRBD1 (6 bases). The CDR3 reads CSVEGTGTTETQYF. CDR3 nucleotide sequence: TGCAGCGTTGAGGGAACAGGGACGACCGAGACCCAGTACTTC.